The clone carrying this TCR beta chain was seen many times. Its target is not known. MiXCR was run by TCRdb on the reads, yielding one entry per CDR3 protein. The sample carries some 220,000 distinct CDR3 sequences, around 6.4% recorded once. This entry belongs to a study of T cell repertoires in cytomegalovirus infection. Looking at the study overall: Both a matching HLA type and CMV infection were indicated by public TCR beta signatures. Findings and limits, study-wide: It was HLA-C-restricted CMV-specific TCR beta clonotypes that dominated the response ex vivo. Adding up the frequency of public TCR beta families identified people who carried CMV plus the relevant HLA.

This CDR3 region has 15 residues. V lost 5 bases and J lost 4, with 17 bases in between. Germline CDR1 is SGHTA and CDR2 is FQGNSA. The sample taken for sequencing was PBMCs. The sequence came from a human donor in good health (CMV status not recorded). Some clones in this sample may be carry-over from other donors' samples. This chain uses TRBV7-2 with TRBJ1-2; D may be TRBD1 (5 bases). CDR3 residues: CASSPQPDGTYGYTF. The CDR3 DNA sequence: TGTGCCAGCAGCCCACAACCTGACGGGACCTATGGCTACACCTTC.